What follows are 10 T cell receptor beta chains derived from one specimen sequenced in a study of radiotherapy plus CTLA-4 blockade in lung cancer. Produced via immunoSEQ multiplex PCR; TCRdb's table is partial and in-frame only. The data show approximately 80,000 clones, with 70% to 80% seen just once and 9.9% held by the top ten. The sample in question was peripheral blood, obtained from a patient treated with radiotherapy plus ipilimumab. These receptors all stem from a human donor with non-small cell lung cancer whose response to radiotherapy plus ipilimumab could not be evaluated.

This chain connects TRBV4-2 to TRBJ1-2, with D hard to call. Trimming took off 1 base at V and 4 bases at J, with 10 bases between the two ends. Germline loops: CDR1 LGHNA, CDR2 YNFKEQ. This CDR3 comprises 14 residues. CDR3 DNA: TGTGCCAGCAGCCAAGTCACAGAGGGCTATGGCTACACCTTC. Protein: CASSQVTEGYGYTF.

V and J are TRBV27 and TRBJ1-5; D possibly corresponds to TRBD1 (6 bases). V shed 0 bases and J shed 7 bases, with 16 bases lying between them. Germline assignment: CDR1 MNHEY and CDR2 SMNVEV (reference sequence). CDR3 size: 16 residues. CDR3 in amino acids: CASSLSMGARAQPQHF. The CDR3 bases are TGTGCCAGCAGTTTATCGATGGGGGCCCGGGCGCAGCCCCAGCATTTT.

V is TRBV30 and J is TRBJ2-5; perhaps TRBD2 as D (6 bases). The last part of the DNA fits TRBJ2-7 better; the J call may be wrong. CDR1 and CDR2 from the germline V gene are GTSNPN and SVGIG (reference sequence). The CDR3 is 15 residues long. This chain's CDR3 is CAWSVGVREAYEQYF. As DNA, the CDR3 is TGTGCCTGGAGTGTAGGCGTCAGGGAGGCCTACGAGCAGTACTTC.

This chain uses TRBV5-1 with TRBJ2-1, with 10 nucleotides matching TRBD2. The J segment lost 5 bases and the V segment lost 5 bases, leaving 1 base of the junction unmatched. Germline assignment: CDR1 SGHRS and CDR2 YFSETQ. The CDR3 is 13 residues long. CDR3 bases: TGCGCCAGCAGACTAGCGGGGAACAATGAGCAGTTCTTC. Amino acid sequence: CASRLAGNNEQFF.

Concerning this clone itself: One end of the junction is discordant with germline, which a read error may explain. This chain uses TRBV4-3 with TRBJ2-3; D is possibly TRBD2 (6 bases). The CDR3 covers 16 residues. Germline V gene data show CDR1 as LGHNA and CDR2 as YSLEER. The CDR3 nucleotides are TGCGCCAGCAGCCAAGTGTTGGGTACTAGCATAGATACGCAGTATTTT. Translating it yields CASSQVLGTSIDTQYF.

This rearrangement joins TRBV9 to TRBJ2-2; the D gene is possibly TRBD2 (7 bases). The CDR3 covers 15 residues. The ends were cut back, 1 base at V and 7 bases at J, with 14 bases in the middle. From germline, CDR1 is SGDLS and CDR2 YYNGEE. CDR3 DNA sequence: TGTGCCAGCAGCGTAAGGGGGGGAGTTGGCGGGGAGCTGTTTTTT. Encoded protein: CASSVRGGVGGELFF.

This clone was seen just once. The DNA for the CDR3 is TGTGCCAGCCCCCCGGGAGGGCCGATCGGACAGCAGTACTTC. Amino acids: CASPPGGPIGQQYF. The genes are TRBV6-1 and TRBJ2-7; 8 positions agree with TRBD2. The CDR3 totals 14 residues. V trimming: 8 bases; J trimming: 8 bases; junction bases outside the gene matches: 14. Germline V gene sequence: CDR1 MNHNS, CDR2 SASEGT.

The rearrangement uses TRBV27 and TRBJ2-3; a possible D gene is TRBD1 (6 bases). CDR3 length equals 15 residues. Germline V gene data show CDR1 as MNHEY and CDR2 as SMNVEV (reference sequence). The ends were cut back, 5 bases at V and 1 base at J, with 13 bases in the middle. CDR3: CASSTWDTGTDTQYF. CDR3 nucleotides: TGTGCCAGCAGTACCTGGGACACAGGCACAGATACGCAGTATTTT.

The chain links TRBV30 to TRBJ1-1, with unresolved D. The CDR3 loop spans 13 amino acids. V was clipped by 4 bases and J by 2 bases, with 11 bases between them. Germline assignment: CDR1 GTSNPN and CDR2 SVGIG (reference sequence). In nucleotides, the CDR3 is TGTGCCTGGATTGACGGGTATAACACTGAAGCTTTCTTT. It translates to CAWIDGYNTEAFF.

The chain combines TRBV2 with TRBJ1-5, with unresolved D. Germline-derived CDR1 and CDR2 are SNHLY and FYNNEI. This CDR3 comprises 15 residues. The V end lost 4 bases, the J end lost 0 bases, and 10 bases lay between the germline ends. The CDR3 sequence: CASSGVGNSNQPQHF. In nucleotides, the CDR3 is TGTGCCAGCAGTGGAGTCGGGAATAGCAATCAGCCCCAGCATTTT.